Listed here is a single TCR beta chain. This may stem from a read error, because a much larger clone lies one nucleotide away. The sample originates from a study of tumor and adjacent non-tumor tissue in lung cancer. Study details: Aged 31 to 76 years, patients included more than nine men and a few women with stage I to III disease. Samples averaged about 3.8 million productive TCRbeta reads each.

No cell sorting was done before RNA was extracted from the tissue. Distant lung tissue was collected more than 3 cm away from the tumor edge. Between August and November 2014, newly diagnosed, chemotherapy-naive lung cancer patients underwent thoracic surgery in China. The library came from three nested PCR rounds adapted from ARM-PCR protocols. Each CDR3 protein gets one entry after TCRdb re-called the multiplex PCR reads with MiXCR. The table has around 50,000 distinct CDR3 sequences, around 59% seen once; the top ten hold approximately 30%. The V gene's germline CDR1 is DFQATT and CDR2 SNEGSKA (reference sequence). CDR3 length: 15 amino acids. The V gene end was trimmed by 7 bases and the J gene end by 3 bases; junction bases not matched to a gene: 14.

The TCR sequence derives from a woman aged 65 to 85 with non-small cell lung cancer. The V and J genes are TRBV20-1 and TRBJ2-5; 7 bases are shared with TRBD2. The specimen was distant non-tumor lung tissue. The CDR3 sequence is CSDGLGGSGEETQYF. CDR3 sequence (DNA): TGCAGTGATGGTCTGGGCGGGAGTGGCGAAGAGACCCAGTACTTC.